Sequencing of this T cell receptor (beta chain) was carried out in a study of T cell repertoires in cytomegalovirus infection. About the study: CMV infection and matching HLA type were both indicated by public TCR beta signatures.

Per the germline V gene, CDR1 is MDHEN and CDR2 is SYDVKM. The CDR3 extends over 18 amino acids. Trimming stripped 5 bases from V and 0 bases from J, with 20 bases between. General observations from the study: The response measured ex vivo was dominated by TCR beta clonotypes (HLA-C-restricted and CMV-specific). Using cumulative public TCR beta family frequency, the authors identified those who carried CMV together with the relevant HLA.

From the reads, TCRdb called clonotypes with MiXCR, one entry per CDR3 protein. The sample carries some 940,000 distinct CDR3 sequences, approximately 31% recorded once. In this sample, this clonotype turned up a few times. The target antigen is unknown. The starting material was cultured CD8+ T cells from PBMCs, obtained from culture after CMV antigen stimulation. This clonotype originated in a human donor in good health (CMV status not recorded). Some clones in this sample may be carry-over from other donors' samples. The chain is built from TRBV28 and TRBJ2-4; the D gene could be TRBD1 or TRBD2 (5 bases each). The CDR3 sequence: CASSGWDDQRGAKNIQYF. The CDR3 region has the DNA TGTGCCAGCAGTGGGTGGGACGACCAAAGGGGAGCCAAAAACATTCAGTACTTC.